The sequence of this T cell receptor beta chain was determined in a study of OX40 agonist ivuxolimab in advanced cancers. Across the whole study: Enrollees could have had prior anti-PD-1, anti-PD-L1 or anti-CTLA-4 therapy, which 35% to 40% had received. Study-level points and caveats: The average count of expanded clones was higher among CD8+ T cells than among CD4+. By week 6 at 0.1 to 3.0 mg/kg, blood CD4+ and CD8+ T cells had expanded clonally.

TCRdb's table, derived via immunoSEQ multiplex PCR, lists solely in-frame clones and lacks some. The sample shows roughly 60,000 clones, 85% of them seen only once. Turning to this clone: Antigen specificity is unknown.

The germline CDR1 and CDR2 sequences are MDHEN and SYDVKM. J gave up 4 bases and V 5 bases, and 10 bases lay outside the gene matches. This CDR3 spans 15 amino acids. The J gene is TRBJ1-2, the V gene TRBV28; 7 bases are shared with TRBD1. This material consisted of CD4+ or CD8+ T cells sorted from blood, taken in a trial of the OX40 agonist ivuxolimab. The receptor's source is an adult with an advanced solid tumor such as melanoma, head and neck, liver or kidney cancer. CDR3 sequence reads: CASSLSTGWVYGYTF. Written as DNA, the CDR3 is TGTGCCAGCAGTCTCTCGACAGGGTGGGTCTATGGCTACACCTTC.